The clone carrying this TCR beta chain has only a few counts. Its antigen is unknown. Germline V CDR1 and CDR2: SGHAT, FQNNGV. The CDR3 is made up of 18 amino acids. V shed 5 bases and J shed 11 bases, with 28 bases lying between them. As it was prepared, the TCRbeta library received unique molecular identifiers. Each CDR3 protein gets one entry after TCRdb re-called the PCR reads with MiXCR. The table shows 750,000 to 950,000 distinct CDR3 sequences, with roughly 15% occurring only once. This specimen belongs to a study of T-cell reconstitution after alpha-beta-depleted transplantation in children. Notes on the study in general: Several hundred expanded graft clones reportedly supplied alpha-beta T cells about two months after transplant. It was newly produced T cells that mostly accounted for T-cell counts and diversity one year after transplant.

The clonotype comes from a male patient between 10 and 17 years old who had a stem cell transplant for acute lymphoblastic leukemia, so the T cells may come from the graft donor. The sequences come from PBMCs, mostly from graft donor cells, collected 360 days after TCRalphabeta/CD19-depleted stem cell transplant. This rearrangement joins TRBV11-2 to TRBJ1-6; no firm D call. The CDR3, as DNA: TGTGCCAGCAGCCCGAGTGGCGGACGGAGATCCCCCGGGGCACCCCTCCACTTT. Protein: CASSPSGGRRSPGAPLHF.